The 28 T cell receptor beta chains below were found in one sample sequenced in a study of monozygotic twins with inflammatory bowel disease (dated by TCRdb to between 2018 and 2021). Library construction relied on 5' RACE. Reads for this sample came from an Illumina HiSeq 2500. Once TCRdb had reprocessed the reads, it stored one entry per CDR3 protein sequence and supplied no DNA. The table kept for this sample lists approximately 120,000 distinct CDR3 sequences. In total, the top ten clones hold roughly an eighth of the sample. Sequencing used blood. The source of these receptors is a human donor with ulcerative colitis or Crohn's disease, or a healthy co-twin of an affected twin (not recorded which).

The rearrangement uses TRBV10-3 and TRBJ2-3; TCRdb lists TRBD1, though no DNA is available to test this call. CDR1 and CDR2 (germline): ENHRY, SYGVKD. CDR3 length: 16 amino acids. The CDR3 spells CAISPILSGRTDTQYF.

The genes are TRBV7-9 and TRBJ2-5; TCRdb calls TRBD1, which cannot be checked without DNA. The V gene's germline CDR1 is SEHNR and CDR2 FQNEAQ (reference sequence). The CDR3 consists of 16 residues. This CDR3 is CASSQTLGGLQETQYF.

The V gene is TRBV2, the J gene TRBJ2-2; with no DNA, the TCRdb D assignment of TRBD2 cannot be verified. This CDR3 region has 15 residues. The germline CDR1 and CDR2 sequences are SNHLY and FYNNEI. The CDR3: CASRVLGREIGELFF.

This chain connects TRBV13 to TRBJ1-2; TCRdb gives TRBD1 as the D gene, but with no DNA this cannot be confirmed. The CDR3 contains 14 residues. The V gene's germline CDR1 is PRHDT and CDR2 FYEKMQ (reference sequence). The CDR3 sequence is CASTWDRANYGYTF.

The V gene is TRBV12-5, the J gene TRBJ1-1; TCRdb selects TRBD1, and the lack of DNA leaves this call unchecked. Per germline, CDR1 LGHNT and CDR2 FRNRAP. CDR3 length: 14 residues. The CDR3 sequence is CASGLGQGVAEAFF.

The chain has TRBV29-1 and TRBJ2-5; TCRdb's D call of TRBD2 is untestable without DNA. The CDR3 runs to 14 residues. Germline V gives CDR1 SQVTM, CDR2 ANQGSEA. This CDR3 is CSVGLAGGQETQYF.

The rearrangement links TRBV5-1 to TRBJ2-1; the D call of TRBD2 rests on TCRdb alone, since no DNA is present to check it. CDR1 and CDR2 (germline): SGHRS, YFSETQ. This CDR3 has 18 amino acids. The CDR3 spells CASSRIAGTSGSRYEQFF.

The chain combines TRBV18 with TRBJ2-5. Germline loops: CDR1 KGHSH, CDR2 LQKENI. This CDR3 spans 15 amino acids. The CDR3 reads CASSLSGTPQETQYF.

This sequence joins TRBV6-2 or TRBV6-3 and TRBJ2-1; the TCRdb call, TRBD2, lacks DNA for checking. CDR1 MNHEY and CDR2 SVGEGT come from the germline V gene. CDR3 length: 13 residues. This chain's CDR3 is CASSPLAGAEQFF.

The V call is TRBV7-2, the J call TRBJ2-3; TCRdb's D call, TRBD1, is unchecked because there is no DNA. The CDR3 has 17 residues. CDR1 is SGHTA, CDR2 FQGNSA, per germline. The CDR3 spells CASSPQGQGAPTDTQYF.

CDR3 protein: CASGLAGVDEQFF. The chain employs TRBV12-3 or TRBV12-4 and TRBJ2-1. This CDR3 is 13 amino acids long.

The rearrangement links TRBV11-2 to TRBJ1-4; TCRdb calls TRBD1, which cannot be checked without DNA. Germline CDR1 and CDR2: SGHAT and FQNNGV. The CDR3 covers 14 residues. CDR3 amino acids: CASTPGQGAEKLFF.

The rearrangement uses TRBV28 and TRBJ1-4; the D gene TCRdb calls, TRBD1, cannot be checked with no DNA. Germline CDR1 is MDHEN and CDR2 is SYDVKM. The CDR3 is 12 residues long. The CDR3 is CASSPPTGEKLF.

This chain links TRBV7-2 with TRBJ2-1; TCRdb's D call of TRBD2 is untestable without DNA. The germline V gene has CDR1 SGHTA and CDR2 FQGNSA. CDR3 length equals 13 residues. CDR3 sequence: CASSLQREGEQFF.

The V call is TRBV7-3, the J call TRBJ2-1; the D gene TCRdb calls, TRBD1, cannot be checked with no DNA. Germline loops: CDR1 SGHTA, CDR2 FQGTGA. The CDR3 consists of 16 residues. The CDR3 protein is CASSPGGTGGAGEQFF.

The J gene is TRBJ2-3, the V gene TRBV4-3; TCRdb's D call, TRBD2, is unchecked because there is no DNA. Germline assignment: CDR1 LGHNA and CDR2 YSLEER. The CDR3 loop spans 16 amino acids. The CDR3 region is CASSQVSSGFTDTQYF.

The V and J genes are TRBV5-1 and TRBJ1-5. The CDR3 totals 18 residues. Germline CDR1 is SGHRS and CDR2 is YFSETQ. CDR3 protein: CASSHPQGSDYSNQPQHF.

The genes are TRBV12-3 or TRBV12-4 and TRBJ2-2; TCRdb proposes TRBD2, but this gene call is untestable without DNA. The CDR3 totals 19 residues. This CDR3 is CASSPHGTADFGGTGELFF.

The V gene is TRBV29-1, the J gene TRBJ1-2; TCRdb's D gene call, TRBD1, goes unchecked for lack of DNA. The length of the CDR3 is 11 residues. Looked up from germline, CDR1 is SQVTM and CDR2 is ANQGSEA. This CDR3 reads CSVGTGEGYTF.

The rearrangement joins TRBV7-2 to TRBJ2-3. CDR3 size: 13 residues. CDR1 is SGHTA and CDR2 is FQGNSA in the germline V gene. CDR3 in amino acids: CASSLAGSDTQYF.

The J gene is TRBJ2-3, the V gene TRBV5-1; TCRdb's D call, TRBD2, is unchecked because there is no DNA. The CDR3 extends over 15 amino acids. CDR1 and CDR2 from the germline V gene are SGHRS and YFSETQ. The CDR3 region is CASSRGTSGSDTQYF.

The chain joins TRBV7-2 to TRBJ1-6. CDR3 length equals 15 residues. Germline assignment: CDR1 SGHTA and CDR2 FQGNSA. CDR3 loop: CASSIPGTSDSPLHF. Full variable domain (missing parts from reference TRBV7-2 and TRBJ1-6): GAGVSQSPSNKVTEKGKDVELRCDPISGHTALYWYRQSLGQGLEFLIYFQGNSAPDKSGLPSDRFSAERTGGSVSTLTIQRTQQEDSAVYLCASSIPGTSDSPLHFGNGTRLTVT.

The chain links TRBV10-3 to TRBJ1-1; TCRdb lists TRBD1, though no DNA is available to test this call. The germline gives CDR1 ENHRY, CDR2 SYGVKD. The CDR3 totals 11 residues. CDR3 sequence reads: CAVQQGREAFF.

The chain is built from TRBV12-3 or TRBV12-4 and TRBJ2-1; checking the TCRdb D call of TRBD2 is not possible without DNA. CDR3 length: 14 residues. This chain's CDR3 is CASKREALTNEQFF.

The V and J genes are TRBV5-1 and TRBJ2-2; TCRdb's assignment of TRBD2 cannot be checked, as there is no DNA. Germline V lookup: CDR1 SGHRS, CDR2 YFSETQ. This CDR3 comprises 15 residues. CDR3 sequence: CASSLEQGGTGELFF.

The rearrangement joins TRBV5-1 to TRBJ2-4. Germline values: CDR1 SGHRS, CDR2 YFSETQ. The CDR3 runs 12 residues. CDR3 loop: CASSSNSNIQYF.

The chain uses TRBV11-2 and TRBJ2-5; TCRdb returns TRBD2, unconfirmable since there is no DNA. The CDR3 runs to 17 residues. Germline-derived CDR1 and CDR2 are SGHAT and FQNNGV. This CDR3 is CASSLGISGRGQETQYF. The whole variable domain, remainder taken from reference TRBV11-2 and TRBJ2-5, is EAGVAQSPRYKIIEKRQSVAFWCNPISGHATLYWYQQILGQGPKLLIQFQNNGVVDDSQLPKDRFSAERLKGVDSTLKIQPAKLEDSAVYLCASSLGISGRGQETQYFGPGTRLLVL.

The chain employs TRBV5-1 and TRBJ2-5; the D call of TRBD2 rests on TCRdb alone, since no DNA is present to check it. Germline V gene data show CDR1 as SGHRS and CDR2 as YFSETQ. CDR3 length equals 15 residues. The CDR3 here is CASSFERGNQETQYF. Variable domain in full (rest from reference TRBV5-1 and TRBJ2-5): KAGVTQTPRYLIKTRGQQVTLSCSPISGHRSVSWYQQTPGQGLQFLFEYFSETQRNKGNFPGRFSGRQFSNSRSEMNVSTLELGDSALYLCASSFERGNQETQYFGPGTRLLVL.